A single sample gave rise to the 29 T cell receptor beta chains below, sequenced in a study of CD8+ T cells in alopecia areata (dated by TCRdb to the late 2010s). Library creation used the immunoSEQ multiplex PCR assay. RNA was extracted from all samples and reverse transcribed into cDNA as template for TCR sequencing. Here the immuneACCESS table is served through TCRdb, limited to in-frame sequences with V and J called. Missing clones are a known gap in these copies; in checked studies unresolved V genes cover under half, and the rest lacks a known reason. Within this sample are roughly 100,000 clones, with about nine tenths of them counted one time only. The top ten clones comprise 11% of the sample. This sample's treatment or condition label indicates: oral pan-JAK inhibitor, 5-10 mg twice daily. Material: CD8+ T cells sorted from blood, obtained at roughly week 30, from a patient treated with tofacitinib. The receptors here all came from a human donor with alopecia areata.

The CDR3 spells CASSLSSSGDTQYF. CDR3 bases: TGCGCCAGCAGCTTGTCCTCTAGCGGAGATACGCAGTATTTT. The J gene is TRBJ2-3, the V gene TRBV5-1; 7 bases map to TRBD2. J was trimmed by 5 bases and V by 1 base; bases with no gene match: 4. Germline V gene lookup returns CDR1 SGHRS and CDR2 YFSETQ. The CDR3 totals 14 residues. The full variable domain, its missing parts supplied by reference TRBV5-1 and TRBJ2-3, is KAGVTQTPRYLIKTRGQQVTLSCSPISGHRSVSWYQQTPGQGLQFLFEYFSETQRNKGNFPGRFSGRQFSNSRSEMNVSTLELGDSALYLCASSLSSSGDTQYFGPGTRLTVL.

This clone was observed a single time. The V call is TRBV6-6, the J call TRBJ2-5; a weak D match, TRBD2 (5 bases). This CDR3 comprises 16 residues. The V end lost 0 bases, the J end lost 7 bases, and 18 bases lay between the germline ends. Germline V gives CDR1 MNHNY, CDR2 SVGAGI (reference sequence). This CDR3 reads CASSYSTTGPWGTQYF. In DNA, the CDR3 is TGTGCCAGCAGTTACTCGACTACGGGTCCGTGGGGGACCCAGTACTTC.

CDR3 DNA sequence: TGCGCCAGCAGCTCCGGAGAACAGGGTTCTTTAAACGAGCAGTACTTC. It is translated as CASSSGEQGSLNEQYF. This chain uses TRBV5-1 with TRBJ2-7; a possible D gene is TRBD1 (6 bases). Between the trimmed V and J ends, which lost 3 bases and 5 bases, there was a span of 21 bases. CDR1 is SGHRS and CDR2 is YFSETQ in the germline V gene. The CDR3 runs 16 residues.

The chain uses TRBV29-1 and TRBJ2-1, with 8 positions matching TRBD1. The junction had 10 bases not matched to a gene; V was cut back by 3 bases and J by 6 bases. Germline CDR1 and CDR2: SQVTM and ANQGSEA. The CDR3 length is 15 residues. The DNA of the CDR3 is TGCAGCGTTGAGGGGCCCAGGGGGCGGTTCAATGAGCAGTTCTTC. It is translated as CSVEGPRGRFNEQFF.

V is TRBV5-1 and J is TRBJ2-1; weak D call: TRBD1 (5 bases). This CDR3 is built from 14 residues. The V gene lost 4 bases and the J gene lost 4 bases, with 12 bases spanning the gap. Looked up from germline, CDR1 is SGHRS and CDR2 is YFSETQ. The DNA for the CDR3 is TGCGCCAGCAGCCCCGGAACAGGTTACAATGAGCAGTTCTTC. Encoded protein: CASSPGTGYNEQFF.

V usage is TRBV7-9 and J usage is TRBJ1-5; D uncertain. V gave up 6 bases and J gave up 4 bases, with 16 bases separating them. Germline V CDR1 and CDR2: SEHNR, FQNEAQ (reference sequence). CDR3 length equals 15 residues. The CDR3 here is CASSSGGVRNQPQHF. The CDR3 DNA is TGTGCCAGCAGTTCCGGCGGAGTGAGGAATCAGCCCCAGCATTTT.

This chain uses TRBV9 with TRBJ2-7; D is uncertain. Germline values: CDR1 SGDLS, CDR2 YYNGEE. The CDR3 totals 14 residues. Between the trimmed V and J ends, which lost 0 bases and 1 base, there was a span of 8 bases. The CDR3 loop is CASSVEDQSYEQYF. In nucleotides, the CDR3 is TGTGCCAGCAGCGTAGAAGACCAGTCCTACGAGCAGTACTTC.

The rearrangement joins TRBV7-8 to TRBJ1-1, with 10 positions matching TRBD1. The trim removed 3 bases at V and 5 bases at J, leaving 9 bases unmatched. Per the germline V gene, CDR1 is SGHVS and CDR2 is FQNEAQ. This CDR3 comprises 16 residues. CDR3 DNA sequence: TGTGCCAGCAGCTTTTCCCTAGACAGGGGGCGGACTGAAGCTTTCTTT. Translating it yields CASSFSLDRGRTEAFF.

The rearrangement uses TRBV7-3 and TRBJ2-5; 10 bases are a match to TRBD2. Germline loops: CDR1 SGHTA, CDR2 FQGTGA. V lost 4 bases and J lost 5; bases outside the gene matches: 7. The CDR3 loop spans 15 amino acids. As DNA, the CDR3 is TGTGCCAGCAGCTCCCTAGCGGGAGAAAGCGAGACCCAGTACTTC. Translating it yields CASSSLAGESETQYF.

There are a few counts of this clone. The V gene is TRBV7-9, the J gene TRBJ2-2; 11 bases match TRBD2. Trimming cost V 3 bases and J 0 bases; bases outside gene matches: 6. Germline lookup yields CDR1 SEHNR and CDR2 FQNEAQ (reference sequence). This CDR3 spans 18 amino acids. The CDR3 nucleotides are TGTGCCAGCAGCTTGCCCTTAGCGGGAGGGGCGAACACCGGGGAGCTGTTTTTT. Its translation: CASSLPLAGGANTGELFF.

The chain employs TRBV5-1 and TRBJ2-3, with 8 bases that match TRBD2. J lost 2 bases, V lost 3 bases, and 11 bases had no gene match. The CDR3 totals 17 residues. CDR1 and CDR2 from the germline V gene are SGHRS and YFSETQ. CDR3 nucleotides: TGCGCCAGCAGCTCTCCGGTAGCGGGGAGCGACACAGATACGCAGTATTTT. Amino acid sequence: CASSSPVAGSDTDTQYF.

V gene TRBV29-1 combines with J gene TRBJ1-2; 10 bases map to TRBD1. Germline V gene data show CDR1 as SQVTM and CDR2 as ANQGSEA. With 8 bases clipped from V and 2 bases from J, the junction kept 5 bases outside the gene matches. The CDR3 is 13 amino acids. CDR3 loop: CSIRTGGNYGYTF. CDR3 nucleotides: TGCAGCATAAGGACAGGGGGAAACTATGGCTACACCTTC.

The chain employs TRBV2 and TRBJ2-7; D not certain. The ends were cut back, 6 bases at V and 6 bases at J, with 6 bases in the middle. There are 10 residues in the CDR3. Germline-derived CDR1 and CDR2 are SNHLY and FYNNEI. CDR3 protein: CASRGFEQYF. CDR3 nucleotides: TGTGCCAGCAGAGGATTCGAGCAGTACTTC.

The rearrangement joins TRBV25-1 to TRBJ2-5; 7 nucleotides align to TRBD2. V shed 5 bases, J shed 6 bases, and the junction held 15 bases outside the gene matches. Per germline, CDR1 MGHDK and CDR2 SYGVNS. The CDR3 extends over 16 amino acids. CDR3 coding DNA: TGTGCCAGCAGTCTTCGGTACTGGCAGCGGGGAAAGACCCAGTACTTC. Protein: CASSLRYWQRGKTQYF.

A few counts support this clone. The chain links TRBV7-9 to TRBJ2-3; 7 bases line up with TRBD2. CDR1 SEHNR and CDR2 FQNEAQ come from the germline V gene (reference sequence). The CDR3 runs 15 residues. V shed 7 bases and J 0 bases; nucleotides not matched to a gene: 7. The CDR3 loop is CASTPSGASTDTQYF. CDR3 coding DNA: TGTGCCAGCACCCCAAGCGGGGCTAGCACAGATACGCAGTATTTT.

The chain joins TRBV4-1 to TRBJ2-1; D ambiguous. Germline CDR1 is MGHRA and CDR2 is YSYEKL. V lost 1 base, J lost 9 bases, and 10 bases lay in between. The CDR3 sequence is 13 residues long. CDR3 bases: TGCGCCAGCAGCCAAGTGTCGCGCGTTGAGCAGTTCTTC. Amino acid sequence: CASSQVSRVEQFF.

In this sample, this clone turned up a few times. The genes are TRBV14 and TRBJ2-1; unclear D gene. Per the germline V gene, CDR1 is SGHDN and CDR2 is FVKESK. V was cut by 1 base and J by 3 bases, with 10 bases left in between. This CDR3 comprises 15 residues. The DNA of the CDR3 is TGTGCCAGCAGCCAAGTGGATAGCCTCTACAATGAGCAGTTCTTC. Translated: CASSQVDSLYNEQFF.

The J gene is TRBJ1-3, the V gene TRBV29-1; a weak D match, TRBD1 (5 bases). Trimming shortened V by 0 bases and J by 2 bases, and 11 bases separated the two germline ends. Germline V gives CDR1 SQVTM, CDR2 ANQGSEA. The CDR3 is 15 amino acids. The CDR3 DNA reads as TGCAGCGTTGAAGACGGGGGAGAGACTGGAAACACCATATATTTT. This gives the protein CSVEDGGETGNTIYF.

The table lists this clone with a few counts. V is TRBV27 and J is TRBJ2-7; 8 bases fit TRBD2. The CDR3 loop spans 14 amino acids. The germline V gene encodes CDR1 MNHEY and CDR2 SMNVEV (reference sequence). The J segment lost 2 bases and the V segment lost 4 bases, leaving 4 bases of the junction unmatched. The CDR3 DNA is TGTGCCAGCAGTTCGGGACTAGGGCCCTACGAGCAGTACTTC. Translated: CASSSGLGPYEQYF.

The V call is TRBV27, the J call TRBJ2-1; the D is unclear. Germline-derived CDR1 and CDR2 are MNHEY and SMNVEV (reference sequence). The CDR3 sequence is 16 residues long. V dropped 0 bases and J dropped 2 bases, with 11 bases sitting between them. The CDR3 nucleotides are TGTGCCAGCAGTTTATCGGCCAGGCGAACCTACAATGAGCAGTTCTTC. Its protein product is CASSLSARRTYNEQFF.

This chain connects TRBV7-9 to TRBJ2-3; perhaps TRBD1 as D (6 bases). V lost 2 bases to trimming and J lost 4 bases, with 16 bases between them. CDR1 SEHNR and CDR2 FQNEAQ come from the germline V gene (reference sequence). The CDR3 is 16 amino acids. The CDR3, as DNA: TGTGCCAGCAGCTTAATCTGGGCAGGGGAATCAGATACGCAGTATTTT. Translated: CASSLIWAGESDTQYF. Drawing the rest from reference TRBV7-9 and TRBJ2-3, the complete variable domain is DTGVSQNPRHKITKRGQNVTFRCDPISEHNRLYWYRQTLGQGPEFLTYFQNEAQLEKSRLLSDRFSAERPKGSFSTLEIQRTEQGDSAMYLCASSLIWAGESDTQYFGPGTRLTVL.

The CDR3 coding sequence is TGTGCCAGCAGCTTATCAAGACTAGTCCTCACAGATACGCAGTATTTT. Translating it yields CASSLSRLVLTDTQYF. This chain connects TRBV7-9 to TRBJ2-3; TRBD2 is a possible D gene (6 bases). The V gene lost 2 bases and the J gene lost 2 bases, with 14 bases spanning the gap. The CDR3 length is 16 residues. CDR1 SEHNR and CDR2 FQNEAQ come from the germline V gene (reference sequence).

V and J are TRBV7-9 and TRBJ1-5, with unresolved D. CDR1 and CDR2 (germline): SEHNR, FQNEAQ (reference sequence). Deletions cut 0 bases from V and 5 bases from J, with 8 bases between. There are 14 residues in the CDR3. CDR3 sequence (DNA): TGTGCCAGCAGCTTAGCGTCTGGGGATCAGCCCCAGCATTTT. Its translation is CASSLASGDQPQHF.

The chain joins TRBV5-1 to TRBJ2-1, with D hard to call. V was shortened by 3 bases and J by 6 bases, with 7 bases between the two germline ends. The CDR3 is 12 amino acids. The germline gives CDR1 SGHRS, CDR2 YFSETQ. CDR3 sequence reads: CASSSWGNEQFF. The CDR3 coding sequence is TGCGCCAGCAGCTCTTGGGGCAATGAGCAGTTCTTC.

This clone was seen once. V and J are TRBV28 and TRBJ2-3; tentatively, D is TRBD1 (6 bases). The CDR3 consists of 18 residues. Trimming removed 2 bases from V and 3 bases from J, with 21 bases in between. Germline V gives CDR1 MDHEN, CDR2 SYDVKM. Here the CDR3 reads CASSLRRLDRNWTDTQYF. Written as DNA, the CDR3 is TGTGCCAGCAGTTTACGACGATTAGACAGGAATTGGACAGATACGCAGTATTTT. The complete variable domain, with remaining parts taken from reference TRBV28 and TRBJ2-3, reads DVKVTQSSRYLVKRTGEKVFLECVQDMDHENMFWYRQDPGLGLRLIYFSYDVKMKEKGDIPEGYSVSREKKERFSLILESASTNQTSMYLCASSLRRLDRNWTDTQYFGPGTRLTVL.

The CDR3 protein is CSVTLSSYNEQFF. The CDR3 DNA reads TGCAGCGTTACACTGAGCTCCTACAATGAGCAGTTCTTC. This chain links TRBV29-1 with TRBJ2-1; D not certain. Germline V gene lookup returns CDR1 SQVTM and CDR2 ANQGSEA. V dropped 5 bases and J dropped 0 bases, with 8 bases sitting between them. This CDR3 contains 13 residues.

The V call is TRBV19, the J call TRBJ2-1, with unresolved D. Germline CDR1 and CDR2: LNHDA and SQIVND (reference sequence). The CDR3 totals 13 residues. The V gene lost 6 bases and the J gene lost 0 bases, with 6 bases spanning the gap. The CDR3 nucleotides are TGTGCCAGTAGGCATAGCTCCTACAATGAGCAGTTCTTC. Encoded protein: CASRHSSYNEQFF. Variable domain in full (rest from reference TRBV19 and TRBJ2-1): DGGITQSPKYLFRKEGQNVTLSCEQNLNHDAMYWYRQDPGQGLRLIYYSQIVNDFQKGDIAEGYSVSREKKESFPLTVTSAQKNPTAFYLCASRHSSYNEQFFGPGTRLTVL.

The chain couples TRBV4-2 to TRBJ2-1; weak D call: TRBD2 (5 bases). V lost 0 bases and J lost 6, with 6 bases in between. The germline V gene encodes CDR1 LGHNA and CDR2 YNFKEQ. CDR3 length equals 13 residues. CDR3 amino acids: CASSQEGSNEQFF. The CDR3 DNA sequence: TGTGCCAGCAGCCAAGAAGGGAGCAATGAGCAGTTCTTC.

The CDR3 loop reads CASSGGNQPQHF. Here the CDR3 DNA reads TGTGCCAGTAGTGGGGGGAATCAGCCCCAGCATTTT. The gene calls are TRBV19 and TRBJ1-5, with a weak D call TRBD1 (5 bases). Looked up from germline, CDR1 is LNHDA and CDR2 is SQIVND (reference sequence). V shed 5 bases and J shed 4 bases, with 6 bases lying between them. This CDR3 region has 12 residues. Combining the CDR3 with reference TRBV19 and TRBJ1-5 gives the whole variable domain DGGITQSPKYLFRKEGQNVTLSCEQNLNHDAMYWYRQDPGQGLRLIYYSQIVNDFQKGDIAEGYSVSREKKESFPLTVTSAQKNPTAFYLCASSGGNQPQHFGDGTRLSIL.